The 27 T cell receptor beta chains reported below all come from one sample, sequenced in a study of CD8+CD57+ T cells in acquired aplastic anemia. TCR beta VDJ and CDR3 profiles were obtained from a genomic DNA template. TCRdb reprocessed the reads with MiXCR, giving one entry per CDR3 protein. The table records about 110,000 distinct CDR3 sequences, roughly 50% of them present only once. Sequencing used sorted CD4+, CD8+, or CD8+CD57+ T cells (not recorded which) from PBMCs. The origin of the receptors is a human donor in good health, serving as a control.

The rearrangement uses TRBV2 and TRBJ1-6, with D unresolved. Per the germline V gene, CDR1 is SNHLY and CDR2 is FYNNEI. This CDR3 contains 13 residues. V lost 5 bases and J 8 bases, leaving 10 bases between the germline ends. CDR3 coding DNA: TGTGCCAGCAGTCCGGGTTGGGATTCACCCCTCCACTTT. Protein sequence: CASSPGWDSPLHF. Filled out from reference TRBV2 and TRBJ1-6, the complete variable domain reads EPEVTQTPSHQVTQMGQEVILRCVPISNHLYFYWYRQILGQKVEFLVSFYNNEISEKSEIFDDQFSVERPDGSNFTLKIRSTKLEDSAMYFCASSPGWDSPLHFGNGTRLTVT.

The chain is built from TRBV7-2 and TRBJ1-6; D gene ambiguous. Trimming removed 1 base from V and 7 bases from J, with 8 bases in between. Germline V lookup: CDR1 SGHTA, CDR2 FQGNSA. The CDR3 covers 14 residues. CDR3 coding DNA: TGTGCCAGCAGCTTAGAGGGATCAAATTCACCCCTCCACTTT. Amino acid sequence: CASSLEGSNSPLHF.

This clonotype was observed at least ten times. This chain uses TRBV5-4 with TRBJ1-1; D unclear. Germline V gives CDR1 SGHNT, CDR2 YYREEE (reference sequence). Trimming took off 3 bases at V and 1 base at J, with 10 bases between the two ends. CDR3 size: 14 residues. This CDR3 reads CASSWPTRNTEAFF. The CDR3 DNA sequence: TGTGCCAGCAGCTGGCCGACGAGGAACACTGAAGCTTTCTTT.

The chain is built from TRBV29-1 and TRBJ1-2; D is possibly TRBD1 (6 bases). Germline-derived CDR1 and CDR2 are SQVTM and ANQGSEA. The CDR3 is 16 residues long. V lost 1 base and J lost 0, with 15 bases in between. In nucleotides, the CDR3 is TGCAGCGTTGAAGGCCCGGACAGACGAGCTAACTATGGCTACACCTTC. Protein: CSVEGPDRRANYGYTF.

The rearrangement uses TRBV2 and TRBJ2-7, with TRBD1 matching 9 bases. The germline CDR1 and CDR2 sequences are SNHLY and FYNNEI. This CDR3 region has 13 residues. J was trimmed by 4 bases and V by 6 bases; bases with no gene match: 4. The CDR3 region has the DNA TGTGCCAGCAGCGGGACAGGGCTGTACGAGCAGTACTTC. Amino acid sequence: CASSGTGLYEQYF.

The chain employs TRBV7-9 and TRBJ1-2; D gene unclear. Germline V gives CDR1 SEHNR, CDR2 FQNEAQ (reference sequence). This CDR3 region has 15 residues. Trimming pared 1 base from V and 4 bases from J, leaving 13 bases between. CDR3 DNA: TGTGCCAGCAGCTTAGAGTTTTCGGGAGGCTATGGCTACACCTTC. Its translation is CASSLEFSGGYGYTF.

V usage is TRBV29-1 and J usage is TRBJ2-7, with TRBD1 as a possible D gene (6 bases). CDR3 length equals 12 residues. Deletions cut 6 bases from V and 8 bases from J, with 17 bases between. Germline assignment: CDR1 SQVTM and CDR2 ANQGSEA. The CDR3 bases are TGCAGCGTCATTACAGGGTCCAACAAGCAGTACTTC. It translates to CSVITGSNKQYF.

The rearrangement uses TRBV9 and TRBJ1-3, with D perhaps matching TRBD1 (6 bases). Trimming removed 0 bases at V and 7 bases at J, with 11 bases between. The CDR3 sequence is 14 residues long. Germline-derived CDR1 and CDR2 are SGDLS and YYNGEE. CDR3 nucleotide sequence: TGTGCCAGCAGCGTAGTAGAAAGGGGGAACACCATATATTTT. This codes for CASSVVERGNTIYF.

This clonotype was seen a handful of times. A single base separates this from a much larger clone, so it may be a read error. The chain is built from TRBV4-1 and TRBJ1-1; the D is unclear. Germline lookup yields CDR1 MGHRA and CDR2 YSYEKL. The CDR3 runs to 15 residues. Deletions cut 2 bases from V and 2 bases from J, with 12 bases between. CDR3 region: CASSQSLTVNTEAFF. The CDR3, as DNA: TGCGCCAGCAGCCAAAGTCTGACGGTAAACACTGAAGCTTTCTTT.

The rearrangement uses TRBV5-1 and TRBJ2-3; maybe TRBD2 (7 bases). Per the germline V gene, CDR1 is SGHRS and CDR2 is YFSETQ. There are 15 residues in the CDR3. V was trimmed by 5 bases and J by 2 bases, leaving 15 bases between them. Here the CDR3 DNA reads TGCGCCAGCAGTCTCAGCGGGACAAACACAGATACGCAGTATTTT. This translates into CASSLSGTNTDTQYF.

This clonotype was counted a single time. The chain uses TRBV5-4 and TRBJ2-7; 8 bases match TRBD1. The CDR3 contains 15 residues. Germline assignment: CDR1 SGHNT and CDR2 YYREEE (reference sequence). The trim removed 4 bases at V and 6 bases at J, leaving 12 bases unmatched. The chain's CDR3 is CASSGTGGEGGEQYF. CDR3 coding DNA: TGTGCCAGCAGCGGGACAGGCGGGGAAGGGGGCGAGCAGTACTTC.

The table lists this clonotype with many counts. V gene TRBV11-2 combines with J gene TRBJ2-5; D may be TRBD2 (6 bases). This CDR3 is 15 amino acids long. The V gene lost 1 base and the J gene lost 5 bases, with 14 bases spanning the gap. Per the germline V gene, CDR1 is SGHAT and CDR2 is FQNNGV. CDR3 residues: CASSLVVFREETQYF. The DNA for the CDR3 is TGTGCCAGCAGCTTAGTGGTATTTCGGGAGGAGACCCAGTACTTC. The full variable domain, in which reference TRBV11-2 and TRBJ2-5 provide the parts outside the CDR3, is EAGVAQSPRYKIIEKRQSVAFWCNPISGHATLYWYQQILGQGPKLLIQFQNNGVVDDSQLPKDRFSAERLKGVDSTLKIQPAKLEDSAVYLCASSLVVFREETQYFGPGTRLLVL.

This clonotype has more than one count but fewer than ten. V gene TRBV10-3 combines with J gene TRBJ1-2; D perhaps matches TRBD1 (6 bases). The V gene lost 0 bases and the J gene lost 4 bases, with 6 bases spanning the gap. Germline CDR1 ENHRY, CDR2 SYGVKD. CDR3 length equals 13 residues. CDR3 region: CAISESGGYGYTF. The CDR3 coding sequence is TGTGCCATCAGTGAGTCAGGGGGCTATGGCTACACCTTC.

This clonotype was counted many times. The J gene is TRBJ1-1, the V gene TRBV5-5; D remains ambiguous. Per the germline V gene, CDR1 is SGHKS and CDR2 is YYEKEE (reference sequence). The CDR3 consists of 11 residues. V was trimmed by 3 bases and J by 8 bases, leaving 8 bases between them. CDR3 in DNA: TGTGCCAGCAGCTACCAGGTGGAAGCTTTCTTT. This codes for CASSYQVEAFF.

The CDR3 spells CASSVYRNTEAFF. CDR3 DNA sequence: TGTGCCAGCAGTGTTTACAGGAATACTGAAGCTTTCTTT. V is TRBV2 and J is TRBJ1-1; a possible D gene is TRBD1 (5 bases). The CDR3 covers 13 residues. Germline CDR1 SNHLY, CDR2 FYNNEI. Between the trimmed V and J ends, which lost 4 bases and 5 bases, there was a span of 11 bases.

In its sample, this clonotype was seen many times. The chain links TRBV5-1 to TRBJ2-7; D call uncertain. The V end lost 2 bases, the J end lost 1 base, and 10 bases lay between the germline ends. The V gene's germline CDR1 is SGHRS and CDR2 YFSETQ. CDR3 size: 14 residues. The CDR3 nucleotides read TGCGCCAGCAGCTTTAGGTCAGTATCCTACGAGCAGTACTTC. Protein product: CASSFRSVSYEQYF.

This clonotype showed up many times. The V call is TRBV4-1, the J call TRBJ2-7, with 11 bases lining up with TRBD2. Germline CDR1 MGHRA, CDR2 YSYEKL. This CDR3 is built from 14 residues. Trimming removed 2 bases from V and 6 bases from J; junction bases left unmatched: 3. CDR3 coding DNA: TGCGCCAGCAGCCAACTAGCGGGGGGTGGCGAGCAGTACTTC. Translated, it gives CASSQLAGGGEQYF.

This clonotype was counted many times. The chain links TRBV14 to TRBJ1-1; TRBD1 is a possible D gene (5 bases). Trimming removed 4 bases from V and 5 bases from J, with 8 bases in between. Germline V gene lookup returns CDR1 SGHDN and CDR2 FVKESK. The CDR3 contains 12 residues. CDR3 sequence: CASSPRTTEAFF. The CDR3 DNA is TGTGCCAGCAGCCCAAGGACAACTGAAGCTTTCTTT.

The chain employs TRBV10-3 and TRBJ2-7; 10 bases match TRBD1. The V segment lost 11 bases and the J segment 5 bases; nucleotides outside the gene matches: 6. CDR1 is ENHRY and CDR2 is SYGVKD in the germline V gene. The CDR3 loop spans 12 amino acids. CDR3 region: CAAGTGDDEQYF. The CDR3 DNA is TGTGCCGCCGGGACAGGGGACGACGAGCAGTACTTC.

This clonotype was counted ten times or more. V gene TRBV6-5 combines with J gene TRBJ2-1; no firm D call. The length of the CDR3 is 12 residues. The V gene's germline CDR1 is MNHEY and CDR2 SVGAGI. Trimming removed 2 bases from V and 5 bases from J, with 4 bases in between. The CDR3 DNA reads TGTGCCAGCAGTTACGGTGACAATGAGCAGTTCTTC. It codes for CASSYGDNEQFF.

The rearrangement uses TRBV25-1 and TRBJ1-4, with 10 bases aligning to TRBD1. The ends lost 7 bases at V and 6 bases at J; junction bases unmatched: 14. The CDR3 runs 17 residues. Germline assignment: CDR1 MGHDK and CDR2 SYGVNS. This CDR3 is CASIPGTGDWMDEKLFF. The CDR3 nucleotides read TGTGCCAGCATCCCCGGGACAGGGGACTGGATGGATGAAAAACTGTTTTTT.

This chain connects TRBV4-1 to TRBJ1-1, with D tentatively TRBD1 (6 bases). The CDR3 totals 15 residues. Trimming left V 0 bases short and J 4 bases short, with 12 bases between. The germline CDR1 and CDR2 sequences are MGHRA and YSYEKL. CDR3 nucleotides: TGCGCCAGCAGCCAAGAAGGGAGCAGGGGCACTGAAGCTTTCTTT. This translates into CASSQEGSRGTEAFF.

This clonotype was counted many times. This chain joins TRBV29-1 and TRBJ1-2; D is uncertain. The length of the CDR3 is 13 residues. The V and J ends lost 0 bases and 8 bases respectively, with 13 bases between them. Germline V gene sequence: CDR1 SQVTM, CDR2 ANQGSEA. CDR3 nucleotide sequence: TGCAGCGTTGAAGACCTCGGAGTAAGCGGCTACACCTTC. It codes for CSVEDLGVSGYTF. The entire variable domain, with the rest obtained from reference TRBV29-1 and TRBJ1-2, is as follows: SAVISQKPSRDICQRGTSLTIQCQVDSQVTMMFWYRQQPGQSLTLIATANQGSEATYESGFVIDKFPISRPNLTFSTLTVSNMSPEDSSIYLCSVEDLGVSGYTFGSGTRLTVV.

This clonotype was found a few times. J is TRBJ2-7 and V is TRBV10-2; tentatively, D is TRBD2 (6 bases). Germline lookup yields CDR1 WSHSY and CDR2 SAAADI. The CDR3 loop spans 14 amino acids. The V and J ends lost 2 bases and 2 bases respectively, with 10 bases between them. CDR3 nucleotides: TGCGCCAGCAGTGAGGGCGGGGCCCCCTACGAGCAGTACGTC. Protein product: CASSEGGAPYEQYV.

The table lists this clonotype with a few counts. This chain uses TRBV27 with TRBJ2-2, with a possible D match to TRBD2 (5 bases). CDR1 and CDR2 from the germline V gene are MNHEY and SMNVEV (reference sequence). Between the trimmed V and J ends, which lost 2 bases and 5 bases, there was a span of 6 bases. CDR3 size: 13 residues. Here the CDR3 reads CASSLTGTGELFF. CDR3 coding DNA: TGTGCCAGCAGTTTAACGGGGACCGGGGAGCTGTTTTTT.

The J gene is TRBJ2-1, the V gene TRBV7-8; D ambiguous. The ends were cut back, 3 bases at V and 10 bases at J, with 10 bases in the middle. This CDR3 is 12 amino acids long. The germline V gene has CDR1 SGHVS and CDR2 FQNEAQ. The CDR3 DNA follows: TGTGCCAGCAGCTTGTGGGCTTTCGAGCAGTTCTTC. It codes for CASSLWAFEQFF.

This clonotype was observed once. The gene calls are TRBV12-3 or TRBV12-4 and TRBJ1-6, with 9 nucleotides matching TRBD1. J was trimmed by 7 bases and V by 7 bases; bases with no gene match: 5. The CDR3 covers 14 residues. The DNA of the CDR3 is TGTGCCAGCAATGGACAGGGGATGAATTCACCCCTCCACTTT. Its protein product is CASNGQGMNSPLHF.